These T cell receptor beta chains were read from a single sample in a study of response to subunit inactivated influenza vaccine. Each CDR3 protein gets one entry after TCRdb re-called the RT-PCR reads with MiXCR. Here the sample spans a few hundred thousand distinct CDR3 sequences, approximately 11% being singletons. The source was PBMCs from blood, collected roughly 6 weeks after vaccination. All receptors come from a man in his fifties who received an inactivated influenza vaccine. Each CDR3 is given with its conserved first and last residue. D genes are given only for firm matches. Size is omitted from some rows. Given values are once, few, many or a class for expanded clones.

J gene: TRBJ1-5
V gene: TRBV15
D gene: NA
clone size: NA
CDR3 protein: CATSRDPSSNQPQHF
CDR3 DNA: TGTGCCACCAGCAGAGATCCCAGCAGCAATCAGCCCCAGCATTTT

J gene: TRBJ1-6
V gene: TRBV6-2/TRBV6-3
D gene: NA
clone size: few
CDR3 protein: CASSTPGSNSPLHF
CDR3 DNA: TGTGCCAGCAGCACACCGGGGAGTAATTCACCCCTCCACTTT

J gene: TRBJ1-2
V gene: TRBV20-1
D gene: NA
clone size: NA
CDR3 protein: CSALSGANYGYTF
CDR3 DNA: TGCAGTGCTTTGTCCGGCGCTAACTATGGCTACACCTTC

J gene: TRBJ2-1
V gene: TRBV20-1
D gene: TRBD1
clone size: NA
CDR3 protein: CSASQGDRVGEQFF
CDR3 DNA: TGCAGTGCTAGTCAGGGAGACAGGGTTGGGGAGCAGTTCTTC

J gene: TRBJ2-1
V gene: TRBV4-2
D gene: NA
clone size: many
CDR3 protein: CASSQGSGAEQFF
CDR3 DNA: TGTGCCAGCAGCCAAGGCTCGGGGGCGGAGCAGTTCTTC

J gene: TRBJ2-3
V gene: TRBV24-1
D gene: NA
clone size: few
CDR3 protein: CATSDPRHVVSPDTQYF
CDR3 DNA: TGTGCCACCAGTGATCCCAGGCATGTGGTCAGCCCAGATACGCAGTATTTT

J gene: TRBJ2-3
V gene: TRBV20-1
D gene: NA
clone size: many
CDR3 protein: CSARDLGTSFDTQYF
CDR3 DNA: TGCAGTGCTAGAGATCTCGGGACTTCCTTTGATACGCAGTATTTT

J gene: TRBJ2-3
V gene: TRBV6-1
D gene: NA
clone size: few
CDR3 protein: CASTNRGGDTDTQYF
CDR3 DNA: TGTGCCAGCACAAATCGGGGCGGAGACACAGATACGCAGTATTTT

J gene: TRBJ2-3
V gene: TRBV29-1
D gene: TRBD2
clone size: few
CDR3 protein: CSVEREGWADTQYF
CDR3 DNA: TGCAGCGTTGAGCGGGAGGGCTGGGCAGATACGCAGTATTTT

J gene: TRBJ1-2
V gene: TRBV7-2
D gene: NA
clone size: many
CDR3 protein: CASSPGRGGYGYTF
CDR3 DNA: TGTGCCAGCAGCCCCGGGCGGGGGGGCTATGGCTACACCTTC

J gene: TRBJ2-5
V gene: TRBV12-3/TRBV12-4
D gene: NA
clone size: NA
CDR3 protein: CASSWGGRYQETQYF
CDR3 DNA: TGTGCCAGCAGTTGGGGCGGGCGGTACCAAGAGACCCAGTACTTC

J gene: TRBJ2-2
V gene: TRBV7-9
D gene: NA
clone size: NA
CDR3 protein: CASSLDSNTGELFF
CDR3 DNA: TGTGCCAGCAGCTTAGATTCGAACACCGGGGAGCTGTTTTTT

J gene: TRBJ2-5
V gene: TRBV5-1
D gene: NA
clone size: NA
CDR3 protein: CASSLSRGREETQYF
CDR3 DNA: TGCGCCAGCAGCTTGAGTCGCGGCAGGGAGGAGACCCAGTACTTC

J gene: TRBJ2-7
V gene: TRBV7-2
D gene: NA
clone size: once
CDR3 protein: CASIQSPQFYEQYF
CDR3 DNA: TGTGCCAGCATCCAAAGTCCTCAATTCTACGAGCAGTACTTC

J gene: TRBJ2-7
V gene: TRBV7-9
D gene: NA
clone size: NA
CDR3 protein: CASSLAGPNSGEQYF
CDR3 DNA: TGTGCCAGCAGCTTAGCGGGTCCCAATTCGGGCGAGCAGTACTTC

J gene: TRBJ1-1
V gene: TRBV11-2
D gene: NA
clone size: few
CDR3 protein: CASSLPTGQSEAFF
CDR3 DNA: TGTGCCAGCAGCTTACCAACAGGGCAGTCTGAAGCTTTCTTT

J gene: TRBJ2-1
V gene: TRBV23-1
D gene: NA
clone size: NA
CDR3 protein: CATRGLRRASYNEQFF
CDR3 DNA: TGCGCCACGAGAGGCCTAAGGAGGGCCTCTTACAATGAGCAGTTCTTC

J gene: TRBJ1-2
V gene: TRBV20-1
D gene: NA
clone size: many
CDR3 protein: CSARDRGLNGYTF
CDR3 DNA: TGCAGTGCTAGAGATAGGGGTTTGAATGGCTACACCTTC

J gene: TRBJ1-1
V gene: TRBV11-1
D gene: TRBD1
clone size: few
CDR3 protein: CASSVRDRGPNTEAFF
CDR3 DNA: TGTGCCAGCAGCGTCCGGGACAGGGGGCCGAACACTGAAGCTTTCTTT

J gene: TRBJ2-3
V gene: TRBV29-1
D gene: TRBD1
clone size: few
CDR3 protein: CSVDWTGGTDTQYF
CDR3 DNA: TGCAGCGTTGACTGGACAGGGGGCACAGATACGCAGTATTTT

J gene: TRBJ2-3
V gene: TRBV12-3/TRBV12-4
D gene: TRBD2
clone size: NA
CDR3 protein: CASSSSMRERTDTQYF
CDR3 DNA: TGTGCCAGCAGTTCCAGCATGCGGGAGCGGACAGATACGCAGTATTTT

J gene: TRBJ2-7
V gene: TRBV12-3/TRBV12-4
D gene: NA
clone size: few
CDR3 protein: CASRAFYEQYF
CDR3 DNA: TGTGCCAGCAGGGCCTTCTACGAGCAGTACTTC

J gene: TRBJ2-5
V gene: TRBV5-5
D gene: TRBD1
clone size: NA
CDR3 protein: CASSSGTDIVRETQYF
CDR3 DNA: TGTGCCAGCAGCTCCGGGACAGATATAGTAAGGGAGACCCAGTACTTC